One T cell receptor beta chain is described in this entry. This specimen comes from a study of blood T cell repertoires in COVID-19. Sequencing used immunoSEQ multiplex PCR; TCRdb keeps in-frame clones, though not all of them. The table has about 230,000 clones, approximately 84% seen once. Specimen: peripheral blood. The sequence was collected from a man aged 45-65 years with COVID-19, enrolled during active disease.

This CDR3 reads CASSLSGSSDTQYF. The DNA of the CDR3 is TGTGCCAGCAGTTTAAGCGGGAGTTCAGATACGCAGTATTTT. The rearrangement joins TRBV28 to TRBJ2-3; 8 bases are a match to TRBD2. This CDR3 region has 14 residues. V was clipped by 2 bases and J by 4 bases; unmatched bases: 2. Germline V CDR1 and CDR2: MDHEN, SYDVKM.